Sequencing of this TCR beta chain was carried out in a study of blood T cell repertoires in COVID-19. Study at large: Acute and convalescent COVID-19 specimens originated in the United States, Italy and Spain. PBMCs, B-cell-depleted T cells, or T cells were the source of the cDNA or gDNA that made up the material.

The table came from immunoSEQ multiplex PCR; TCRdb's copy has only in-frame clones and leaves some out. The sample shows around 100,000 clones, roughly nine tenths of them seen only once. The V end lost 1 base, the J end lost 4 bases, and 14 bases lay between the germline ends. The germline CDR1 and CDR2 sequences are KGHSH and LQKENI. This CDR3 spans 16 amino acids. V gene TRBV18 combines with J gene TRBJ1-3; possibly TRBD1 for D (5 bases). This TCR was recovered from a woman older than 75 with acute or convalescent COVID-19. Material for sequencing was peripheral blood. The DNA of the CDR3 is TGTGCCAGCTCACCACTCCCAGGGAATGGAGGAAACACCATATATTTT. It codes for CASSPLPGNGGNTIYF.